The T cell receptor beta chain described here comes from a study of T cell responses to AZD1222 COVID-19 vaccine. Findings and caveats of the study: Donors skewed white British and female; clonal diversity was possibly underestimated. No day 14 peak samples; only post-peak repertoires were characterized.

The protocol was immunoSEQ multiplex PCR, while the TCRdb copy is restricted to in-frame clones and leaves out a portion. The sample contains about 88,000 clones, around 91% of which appear only once. The ends lost 7 bases at V and 5 bases at J; junction bases unmatched: 5. Germline loops: CDR1 ENHRY, CDR2 SYGVKD. The CDR3 consists of 15 residues. This clone was seen once. The antigen is unknown. The sample here was peripheral blood, taken on day 0 of MenACWY control vaccination. The genes are TRBV10-3 and TRBJ2-1; TRBD2 matches at 13 bases. The source is an adult in good health. This chain's CDR3 is CAINQGLAGNNEQFF. The CDR3 DNA follows: TGTGCCATCAACCAGGGACTAGCGGGAAACAATGAGCAGTTCTTC.